This T cell receptor (beta chain) was captured by sequencing in a study of T cells after yellow fever vaccination. Germline V gene data show CDR1 as SGHVS and CDR2 as FNYEAQ. Deletions cut 5 bases from V and 2 bases from J, with 18 bases between. The length of the CDR3 is 16 residues. Study-level points and caveats: Weaker overall, the secondary response nonetheless peaked faster (day 5 versus 15). Most primary-vaccination clones recurred post-booster (roughly 96% CD4, just over 85% CD8). Overall, a small share of clonotypes was seen in both CD4 and CD8 compartments.

There are a few counts of this clonotype. Its antigen remains unidentified. The study made its TCR cDNA through 5'RACE template switching. That step introduced a universal primer site along with UMIs. TCRdb reprocessed the 5' RACE reads with MiXCR, giving one entry per CDR3 protein. Of hundreds of thousands of distinct CDR3 sequences listed, about 12% are singletons. This clonotype was obtained from a young man who received the YFV17D yellow fever vaccine. The specimen was PBMCs, collected on the day of the yellow fever booster vaccination. This chain uses TRBV7-6 with TRBJ1-1; a weak D match, TRBD1 (6 bases). The CDR3 spells CASSQFRGGGNTEAFF. As DNA, the CDR3 is TGTGCCAGCAGCCAGTTCCGGGGAGGGGGTAACACTGAAGCTTTCTTT.